Listed here are 18 T cell receptor beta chains from one sample, sequenced in a study of OX40 agonist ivuxolimab in advanced cancers. Receptor libraries were prepared by the immunoSEQ multiplex PCR assay. Drawn from immuneACCESS, this table holds only the in-frame rearrangements with V and J called that TCRdb kept. Clones are partly lost; checked studies trace under half to an unresolved V gene and leave the rest unexplained. Recorded for this sample are about 150,000 clones; 94% of them occurred a single time. The top ten constitute approximately 0.3% of the sample. The sequencing used CD4+ or CD8+ T cells sorted from blood, collected in a trial of the OX40 agonist ivuxolimab. The receptors originated from an adult with an advanced solid tumor such as melanoma, head and neck, liver or kidney cancer.

This chain connects TRBV18 to TRBJ1-4; D not resolved. Germline-derived CDR1 and CDR2 are KGHSH and LQKENI. Trimming removed 2 bases at V and 7 bases at J, with 11 bases between. This CDR3 spans 14 amino acids. Here the CDR3 DNA reads TGTGCCAGCTCACCAGAAGGGATACGTGAAAAACTGTTTTTT. This codes for CASSPEGIREKLFF.

V and J are TRBV7-8 and TRBJ1-5; D not certain. The V gene lost 0 bases and the J gene lost 12 bases, with 15 bases spanning the gap. Looked up from germline, CDR1 is SGHVS and CDR2 is FQNEAQ. The CDR3 contains 14 residues. This CDR3 reads CASSLAPLEGFQHF. Here the CDR3 DNA reads TGTGCCAGCAGCTTAGCCCCTCTCGAAGGGTTCCAGCATTTT.

This clone came up once. The chain is built from TRBV5-1 and TRBJ2-3; no definite D call. Per the germline V gene, CDR1 is SGHRS and CDR2 is YFSETQ. V lost 2 bases and J 4 bases, leaving 11 bases between the germline ends. This CDR3 has 14 amino acids. CDR3 nucleotide sequence: TGCGCCAGCAGCTTCCCCGACGGCGCAGATACGCAGTATTTT. Translated, it gives CASSFPDGADTQYF.

This sequence joins TRBV7-9 and TRBJ2-3, with TRBD2 identical over 10 bases. CDR3 length: 17 amino acids. With V trimmed by 2 bases and J by 4 bases, 9 bases remained unmatched. From germline, CDR1 is SEHNR and CDR2 FQNEAQ (reference sequence). The CDR3 DNA reads as TGTGCCAGCAGCTTACCGAAAGCGGGAGGGCCCCCAGATACGCAGTATTTT. It translates to CASSLPKAGGPPDTQYF.

Turning to this clone: One end of the junction is discordant with germline, which a read error may explain. V is TRBV7-9 and J is TRBJ1-5; D gene unclear. The germline V gene encodes CDR1 SEHNR and CDR2 FQNEAQ (reference sequence). The CDR3 is 12 residues long. CDR3 sequence (DNA): TGTGCCAGCAGCCTAGCTGGGCAGCCCCAGCATTTT. This codes for CASSLAGQPQHF.

V usage is TRBV5-1 and J usage is TRBJ2-1; the D is unclear. From germline, CDR1 is SGHRS and CDR2 YFSETQ. V was trimmed by 3 bases and J by 1 base, leaving 11 bases between them. The CDR3 runs to 15 residues. CDR3 in DNA: TGCGCCAGCAGCTCTGGGCAGACGTCCTACAATGAGCAGTTCTTC. Protein: CASSSGQTSYNEQFF.

This chain joins TRBV6-1 and TRBJ1-5; no reliable D call. The germline V gene has CDR1 MNHNS and CDR2 SASEGT. V lost 3 bases, J lost 0 bases, and 6 bases lay in between. CDR3 length: 14 residues. CDR3 in amino acids: CASSDWGSNQPQHF. CDR3 nucleotide sequence: TGTGCCAGCAGTGATTGGGGTAGCAATCAGCCCCAGCATTTT.

The chain couples TRBV5-1 to TRBJ2-5; TRBD1 aligns across 7 bases. The J call is in doubt because the DNA end fits TRBJ2-7 better. Germline V gene lookup returns CDR1 SGHRS and CDR2 YFSETQ. The CDR3 has 15 residues. The CDR3 region has the DNA TGCGCCAGCAGCTTGGAGGGGACAGAGTCCTACGAGCAGTACTTC. Translated: CASSLEGTESYEQYF.

The chain is built from TRBV11-2 and TRBJ2-7; 7 bases are shared with TRBD2. Germline V lookup: CDR1 SGHAT, CDR2 FQNNGV. The CDR3 totals 13 residues. The J segment lost 3 bases and the V segment lost 5 bases, leaving 4 bases of the junction unmatched. CDR3 sequence reads: CASSPWGGYEQYF. CDR3 nucleotide sequence: TGTGCCAGCAGCCCCTGGGGGGGCTACGAGCAGTACTTC.

The chain recombines TRBV7-3 with TRBJ1-2, with D possibly being TRBD1 (6 bases). Germline assignment: CDR1 SGHTA and CDR2 FQGTGA. The CDR3 totals 12 residues. Between the trimmed V and J ends, which lost 1 base and 8 bases, there was a span of 8 bases. This chain's CDR3 is CASSLRGQGYTF. In DNA form, the CDR3 reads TGTGCCAGCAGCTTAAGGGGGCAAGGCTACACCTTC.

This clone was detected once. CDR3 DNA sequence: TGTGCCAGCAGCCAAGTCTCGTCCAGGGAAGGAGAAAAACTGTTTTTT. Amino acids: CASSQVSSREGEKLFF. The chain joins TRBV4-2 to TRBJ1-4, with a possible D match to TRBD1 (5 bases). Trimming shortened V by 1 base and J by 8 bases, and 17 bases separated the two germline ends. The CDR3 contains 16 residues. Per germline, CDR1 LGHNA and CDR2 YNFKEQ.

V usage is TRBV30 and J usage is TRBJ2-7, with D possibly being TRBD1 (6 bases). Deletions cut 4 bases from V and 6 bases from J, with 22 bases between. The CDR3 has 15 amino acids. Germline V gene sequence: CDR1 GTSNPN, CDR2 SVGIG (reference sequence). CDR3 coding DNA: TGTGCCTGGACCTTCCAGGACAGAGACCCTGGCGAGCAGTACTTC. Its protein product is CAWTFQDRDPGEQYF.

The rearrangement joins TRBV18 to TRBJ1-2; D might be TRBD1 (6 bases). V gave up 5 bases and J gave up 4 bases, with 14 bases separating them. The germline CDR1 and CDR2 sequences are KGHSH and LQKENI. CDR3 length equals 14 residues. The CDR3 DNA follows: TGTGCCAGCTCATCGACAGGAGACGTCTATGGCTACACCTTC. Translating it yields CASSSTGDVYGYTF.

This clone has only one observation. The chain uses TRBV27 and TRBJ2-3; D gene uncertain. V dropped 2 bases and J dropped 6 bases, with 12 bases sitting between them. Germline V lookup: CDR1 MNHEY, CDR2 SMNVEV (reference sequence). The CDR3 is made up of 14 amino acids. The CDR3 here is CASSLADPLDTQYF. CDR3 sequence (DNA): TGTGCCAGCAGTTTAGCGGACCCCCTGGATACGCAGTATTTT.

The chain couples TRBV7-9 to TRBJ1-5; D gene uncertain. V lost 5 bases and J lost 5, with 7 bases in between. This CDR3 contains 12 residues. In germline, CDR1 is SEHNR, CDR2 FQNEAQ (reference sequence). In DNA, the CDR3 is TGTGCCAGCAGCCTAAATGATCAGCCCCAGCATTTT. Encoded protein: CASSLNDQPQHF.

The CDR3 is CASRGQGSQPQHF. In DNA, the CDR3 is TGTGCCAGCAGGGGACAGGGGTCTCAGCCCCAGCATTTT. The rearrangement links TRBV27 to TRBJ1-5; 10 nucleotides line up with TRBD1. Trimming at V came to 6 bases and at J to 6 bases, leaving 2 bases not matched to a gene. The CDR3 loop spans 13 amino acids. Germline assignment: CDR1 MNHEY and CDR2 SMNVEV (reference sequence).

The chain recombines TRBV10-1 with TRBJ1-3, with D uncertain. V was trimmed by 8 bases and J by 1 base, leaving 3 bases between them. The length of the CDR3 is 11 residues. Germline V lookup: CDR1 WNHNN, CDR2 SYGVQD (reference sequence). DNA of the CDR3: TGCGCCAGCCGGTCTGGAAACACCATATATTTT. Translated, it gives CASRSGNTIYF.

The J gene is TRBJ2-7, the V gene TRBV10-1; TRBD1 might be the D (6 bases). Germline assignment: CDR1 WNHNN and CDR2 SYGVQD (reference sequence). The CDR3 loop spans 15 amino acids. V gave up 0 bases and J gave up 2 bases, with 11 bases separating them. The CDR3 DNA sequence: TGCGCCAGCAGTGAGTCTGGCAGGGGTCCCTACGAGCAGTACTTC. This encodes CASSESGRGPYEQYF.